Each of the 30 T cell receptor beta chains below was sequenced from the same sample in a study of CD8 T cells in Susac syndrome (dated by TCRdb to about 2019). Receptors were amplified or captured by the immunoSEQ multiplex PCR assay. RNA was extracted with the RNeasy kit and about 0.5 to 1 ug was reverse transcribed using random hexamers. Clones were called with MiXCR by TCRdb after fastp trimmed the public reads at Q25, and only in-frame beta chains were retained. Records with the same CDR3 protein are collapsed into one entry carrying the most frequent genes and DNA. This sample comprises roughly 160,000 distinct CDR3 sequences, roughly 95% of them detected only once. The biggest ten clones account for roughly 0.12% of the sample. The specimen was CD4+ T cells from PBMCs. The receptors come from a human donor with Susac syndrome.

The CDR3 bases are TGTGCCAGCAGCTTAGACAGGCAGGTCGGGGAGCTGTTTTTT. Translation: CASSLDRQVGELFF. V gene TRBV11-2 combines with J gene TRBJ2-2, with no clear D. The V end lost 0 bases, the J end lost 7 bases, and 9 bases lay between the germline ends. Germline lookup yields CDR1 SGHAT and CDR2 FQNNGV. CDR3 length: 14 amino acids.

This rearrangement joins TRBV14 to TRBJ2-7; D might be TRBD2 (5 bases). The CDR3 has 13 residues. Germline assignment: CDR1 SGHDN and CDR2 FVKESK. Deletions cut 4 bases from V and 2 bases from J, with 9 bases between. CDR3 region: CASSLGLTYEQYF. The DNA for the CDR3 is TGTGCCAGCAGCCTAGGACTGACCTACGAGCAGTACTTC.

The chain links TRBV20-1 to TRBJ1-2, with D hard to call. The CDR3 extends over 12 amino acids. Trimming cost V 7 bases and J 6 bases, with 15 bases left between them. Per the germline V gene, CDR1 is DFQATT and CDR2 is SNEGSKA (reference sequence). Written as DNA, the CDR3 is TGCAGTGGGTTAAAGGTCTTGGATGGCTACACCTTC. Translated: CSGLKVLDGYTF.

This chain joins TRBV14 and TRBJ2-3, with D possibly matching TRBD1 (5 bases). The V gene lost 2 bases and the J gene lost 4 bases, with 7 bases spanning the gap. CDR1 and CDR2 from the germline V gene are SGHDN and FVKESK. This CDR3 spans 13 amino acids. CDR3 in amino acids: CASSQPGPDTQYF. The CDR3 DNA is TGTGCCAGCAGCCAACCAGGGCCAGATACGCAGTATTTT.

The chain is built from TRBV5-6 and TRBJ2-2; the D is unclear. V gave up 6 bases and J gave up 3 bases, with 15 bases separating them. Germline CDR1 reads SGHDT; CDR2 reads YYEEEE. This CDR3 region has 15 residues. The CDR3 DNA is TGTGCCAGCACCCCATTGCTAAAACACACCGGGGAGCTGTTTTTT. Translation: CASTPLLKHTGELFF.

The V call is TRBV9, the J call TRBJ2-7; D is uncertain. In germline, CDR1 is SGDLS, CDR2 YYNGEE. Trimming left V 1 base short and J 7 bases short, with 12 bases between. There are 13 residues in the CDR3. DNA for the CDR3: TGTGCCAGCAGCGTACGTCTAGATGGGGAGCAGTACTTC. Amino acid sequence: CASSVRLDGEQYF.

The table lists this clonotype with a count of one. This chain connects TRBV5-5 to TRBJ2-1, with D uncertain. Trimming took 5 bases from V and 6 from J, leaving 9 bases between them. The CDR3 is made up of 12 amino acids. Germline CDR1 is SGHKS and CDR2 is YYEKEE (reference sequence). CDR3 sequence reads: CASSPRPNEQFF. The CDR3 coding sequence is TGTGCCAGCAGTCCCCGGCCCAATGAGCAGTTCTTC.

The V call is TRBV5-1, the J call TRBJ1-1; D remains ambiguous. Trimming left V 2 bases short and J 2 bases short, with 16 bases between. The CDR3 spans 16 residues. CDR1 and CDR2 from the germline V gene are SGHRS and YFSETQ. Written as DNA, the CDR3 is TGCGCCAGCAGCTTTGGGCGCGCCTTGGTTAACACTGAAGCTTTCTTT. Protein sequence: CASSFGRALVNTEAFF.

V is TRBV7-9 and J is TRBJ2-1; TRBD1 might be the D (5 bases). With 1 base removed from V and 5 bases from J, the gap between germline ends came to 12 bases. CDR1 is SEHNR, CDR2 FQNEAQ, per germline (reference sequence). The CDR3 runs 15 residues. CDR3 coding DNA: TGTGCCAGCAGCTTAGGACAGAACACTCACAATGAGCAGTTCTTC. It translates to CASSLGQNTHNEQFF.

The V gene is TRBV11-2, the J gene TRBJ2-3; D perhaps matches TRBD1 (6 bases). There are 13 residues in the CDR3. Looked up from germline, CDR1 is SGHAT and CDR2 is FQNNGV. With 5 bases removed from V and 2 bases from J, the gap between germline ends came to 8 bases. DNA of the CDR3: TGTGCCAGCAGCAGGGACAACACAGATACGCAGTATTTT. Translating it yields CASSRDNTDTQYF. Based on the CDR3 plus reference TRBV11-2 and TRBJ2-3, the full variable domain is EAGVAQSPRYKIIEKRQSVAFWCNPISGHATLYWYQQILGQGPKLLIQFQNNGVVDDSQLPKDRFSAERLKGVDSTLKIQPAKLEDSAVYLCASSRDNTDTQYFGPGTRLTVL.

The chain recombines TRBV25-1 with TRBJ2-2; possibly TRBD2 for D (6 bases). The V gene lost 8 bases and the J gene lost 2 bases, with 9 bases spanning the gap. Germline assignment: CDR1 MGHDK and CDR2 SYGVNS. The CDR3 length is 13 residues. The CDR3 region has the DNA TGTGCCAGCGGGGGACTTAACACCGGGGAGCTGTTTTTT. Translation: CASGGLNTGELFF.

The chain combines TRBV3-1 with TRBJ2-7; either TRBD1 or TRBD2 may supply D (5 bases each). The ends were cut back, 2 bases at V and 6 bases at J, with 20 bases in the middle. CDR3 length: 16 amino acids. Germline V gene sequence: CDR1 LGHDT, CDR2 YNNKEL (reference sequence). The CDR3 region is CASSQRTGTLAFEQYF. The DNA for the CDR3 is TGTGCCAGCAGCCAACGGACCGGGACCCTCGCTTTCGAGCAGTACTTC.

CDR3 residues: CASSPLGGKLAGADTQYF. CDR3 sequence (DNA): TGCGCCAGCAGCCCGCTCGGGGGCAAACTAGCGGGAGCGGATACGCAGTATTTT. The genes are TRBV5-1 and TRBJ2-3; TRBD2 aligns across 11 bases. The CDR3 is 18 residues long. The germline V gene has CDR1 SGHRS and CDR2 YFSETQ. V gave up 4 bases and J gave up 6 bases; unmatched junction bases: 16.

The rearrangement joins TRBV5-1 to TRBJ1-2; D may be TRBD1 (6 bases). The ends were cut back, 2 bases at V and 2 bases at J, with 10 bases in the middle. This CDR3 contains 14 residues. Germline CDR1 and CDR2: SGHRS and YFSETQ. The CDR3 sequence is CASSLGGQNYGYTF. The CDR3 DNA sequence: TGCGCCAGCAGCTTAGGCGGACAGAACTATGGCTACACCTTC.

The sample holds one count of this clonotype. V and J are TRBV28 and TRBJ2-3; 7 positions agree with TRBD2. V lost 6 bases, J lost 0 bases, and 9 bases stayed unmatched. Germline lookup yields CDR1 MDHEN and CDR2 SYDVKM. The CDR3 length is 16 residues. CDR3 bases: TGTGCCAGCAGACCACAGACTAGCTCTAGCACAGATACGCAGTATTTT. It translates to CASRPQTSSSTDTQYF.

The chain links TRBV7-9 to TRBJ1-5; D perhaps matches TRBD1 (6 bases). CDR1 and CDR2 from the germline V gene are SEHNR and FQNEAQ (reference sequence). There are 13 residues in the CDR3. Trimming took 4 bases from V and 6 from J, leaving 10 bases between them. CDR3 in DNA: TGTGCCAGCAGCTCAGCCAGGGGTCAGCCCCAGCATTTT. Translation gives CASSSARGQPQHF.

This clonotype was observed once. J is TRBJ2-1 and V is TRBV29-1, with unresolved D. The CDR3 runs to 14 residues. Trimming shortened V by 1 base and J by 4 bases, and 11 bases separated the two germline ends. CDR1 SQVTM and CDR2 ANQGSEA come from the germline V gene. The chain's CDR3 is CSVEGVEGYNEQFF. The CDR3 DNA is TGCAGCGTTGAAGGGGTAGAAGGATACAATGAGCAGTTCTTC.

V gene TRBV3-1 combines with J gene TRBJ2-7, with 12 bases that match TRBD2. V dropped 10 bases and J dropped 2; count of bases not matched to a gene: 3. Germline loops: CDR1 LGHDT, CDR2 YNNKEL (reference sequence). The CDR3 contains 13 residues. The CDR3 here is CAIGLAGPYEQYF. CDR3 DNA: TGTGCCATTGGACTAGCGGGACCCTACGAGCAGTACTTC.

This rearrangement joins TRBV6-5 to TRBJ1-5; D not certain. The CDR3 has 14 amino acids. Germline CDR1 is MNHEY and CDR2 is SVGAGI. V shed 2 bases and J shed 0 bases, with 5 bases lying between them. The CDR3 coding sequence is TGTGCCAGCAGTTACAAGGGTAGCAATCAGCCCCAGCATTTT. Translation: CASSYKGSNQPQHF.

CDR3 region: CSARSQENTGELFF. DNA for the CDR3: TGCAGTGCCCGGTCCCAGGAGAACACCGGGGAGCTGTTTTTT. The genes are TRBV20-1 and TRBJ2-2; D remains unclear. Germline V gene sequence: CDR1 DFQATT, CDR2 SNEGSKA (reference sequence). The length of the CDR3 is 14 residues. Trimming took 6 bases from V and 1 from J, leaving 12 bases between them.

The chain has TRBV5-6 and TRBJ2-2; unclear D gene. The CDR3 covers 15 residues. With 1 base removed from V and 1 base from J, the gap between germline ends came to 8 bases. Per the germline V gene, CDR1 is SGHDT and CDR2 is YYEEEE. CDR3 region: CASSLSPRNTGELFF. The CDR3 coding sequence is TGTGCCAGCAGCTTGTCTCCCCGGAACACCGGGGAGCTGTTTTTT.

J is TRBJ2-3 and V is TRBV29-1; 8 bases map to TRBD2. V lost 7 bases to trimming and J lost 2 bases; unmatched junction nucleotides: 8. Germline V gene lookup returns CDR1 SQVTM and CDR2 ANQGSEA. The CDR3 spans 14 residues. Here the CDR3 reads CSALAGRTTDTQYF. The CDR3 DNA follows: TGCAGCGCCTTAGCGGGACGAACCACAGATACGCAGTATTTT.

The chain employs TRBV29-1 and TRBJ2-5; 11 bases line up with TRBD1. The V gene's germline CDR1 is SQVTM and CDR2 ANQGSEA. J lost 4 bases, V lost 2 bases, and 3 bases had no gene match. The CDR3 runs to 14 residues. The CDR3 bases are TGCAGCGTTGAACTGGACAGGGGGCCAGAGACCCAGTACTTC. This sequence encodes CSVELDRGPETQYF. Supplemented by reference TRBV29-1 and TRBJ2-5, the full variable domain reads SAVISQKPSRDICQRGTSLTIQCQVDSQVTMMFWYRQQPGQSLTLIATANQGSEATYESGFVIDKFPISRPNLTFSTLTVSNMSPEDSSIYLCSVELDRGPETQYFGPGTRLLVL.

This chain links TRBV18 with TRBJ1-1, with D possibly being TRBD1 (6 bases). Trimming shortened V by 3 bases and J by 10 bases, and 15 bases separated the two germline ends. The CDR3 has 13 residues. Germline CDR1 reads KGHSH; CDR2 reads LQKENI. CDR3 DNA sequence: TGTGCCAGCTCACCCTCGGACAGATCGCGAGCTTTCTTT. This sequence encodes CASSPSDRSRAFF.

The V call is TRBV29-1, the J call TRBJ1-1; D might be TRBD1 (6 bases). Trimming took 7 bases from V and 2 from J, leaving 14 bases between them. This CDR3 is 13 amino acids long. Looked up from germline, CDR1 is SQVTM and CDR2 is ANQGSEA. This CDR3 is CSGVQGPNTEAFF. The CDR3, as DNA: TGCAGCGGGGTTCAGGGGCCTAACACTGAAGCTTTCTTT.

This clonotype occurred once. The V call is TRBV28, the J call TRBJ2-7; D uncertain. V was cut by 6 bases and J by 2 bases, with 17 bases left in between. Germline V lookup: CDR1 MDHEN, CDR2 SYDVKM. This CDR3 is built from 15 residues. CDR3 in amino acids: CASSRGVAPAYEQYF. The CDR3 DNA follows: TGTGCCAGCAGCCGCGGTGTTGCACCTGCCTACGAGCAGTACTTC. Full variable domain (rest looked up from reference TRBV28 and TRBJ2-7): DVKVTQSSRYLVKRTGEKVFLECVQDMDHENMFWYRQDPGLGLRLIYFSYDVKMKEKGDIPEGYSVSREKKERFSLILESASTNQTSMYLCASSRGVAPAYEQYFGPGTRLTVT.

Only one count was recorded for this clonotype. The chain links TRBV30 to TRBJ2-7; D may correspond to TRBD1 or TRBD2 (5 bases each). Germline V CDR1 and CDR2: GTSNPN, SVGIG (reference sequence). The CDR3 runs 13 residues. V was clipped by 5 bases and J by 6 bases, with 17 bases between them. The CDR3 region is CAWERRGGGEQYF. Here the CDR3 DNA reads TGTGCCTGGGAAAGACGGGGTGGGGGCGAGCAGTACTTC.

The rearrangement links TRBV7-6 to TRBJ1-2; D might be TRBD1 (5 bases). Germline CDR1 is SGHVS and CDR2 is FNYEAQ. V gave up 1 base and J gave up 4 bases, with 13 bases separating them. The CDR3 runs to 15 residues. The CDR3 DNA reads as TGTGCCAGCAGCTTAGAAGCGGGGCGAGTCTATGGCTACACCTTC. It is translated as CASSLEAGRVYGYTF.

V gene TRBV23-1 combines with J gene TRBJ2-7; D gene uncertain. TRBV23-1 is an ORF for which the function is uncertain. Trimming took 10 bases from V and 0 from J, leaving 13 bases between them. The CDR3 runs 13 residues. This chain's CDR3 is CANETVSSYEQYV. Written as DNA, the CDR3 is TGCGCCAACGAGACGGTGAGCTCCTACGAGCAGTACGTC.

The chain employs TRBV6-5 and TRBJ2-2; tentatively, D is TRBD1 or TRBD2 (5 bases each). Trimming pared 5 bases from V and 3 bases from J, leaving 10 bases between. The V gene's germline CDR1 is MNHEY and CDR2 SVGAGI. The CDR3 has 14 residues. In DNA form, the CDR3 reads TGTGCCAGCAGTATGAGGGGATACACCGGGGAGCTGTTTTTT. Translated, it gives CASSMRGYTGELFF.